A selection of T cell receptor beta chains follows, all from one sample in a study of tumor and adjacent non-tumor tissue in lung cancer. TCRdb independently ran MiXCR on the multiplex PCR reads; one entry per CDR3 protein. The table records 50,000 or so distinct CDR3 sequences, around three quarters of them present only once. Sequences were obtained from distant non-tumor lung tissue. The receptor source for this set is a woman aged 60-75 years with non-small cell lung cancer. CDR3s include the opening cysteine and the closing phenylalanine or tryptophan. The D gene is left open where the match is weak. For some rows the clone size is stated as once, few or many, or as a class when expanded; others skip it.

CSVVEGAGNIEAFF	TGCAGCGTCGTAGAAGGGGCGGGGAACATTGAAGCTTTCTTT	-	TRBV29-1	few	TRBJ1-1
CASSRGREPYEQHF	TGTGCCAGCAGCAGAGGACGGGAACCTTACGAGCAGCACTTC	-	TRBV6-2/TRBV6-3	-	TRBJ2-7
CASSVRNRPDAFF	TGTGCCAGCAGTGTTCGGAACAGGCCTGATGCTTTCTTT	-	TRBV11-3	once	TRBJ1-1
CSAGGLRGIYEQFF	TGCAGCGCTGGAGGGTTGAGGGGGATTTACGAGCAGTTCTTC	-	TRBV29-1	-	TRBJ2-1
CASSSTLSDQPQHF	TGTGCCAGCAGCTCAACATTGAGTGATCAGCCCCAGCATTTT	-	TRBV11-2	once	TRBJ1-5
CASSRGETSGTDTQYF	TGTGCCAGCAGCCGTGGGGAGACTAGCGGAACAGATACGCAGTATTTT	TRBD2	TRBV6-6	-	TRBJ2-3
CASGESGSMPNTF	TGTGCCAGCGGTGAAAGCGGGTCTATGCCTAACACCTTC	-	TRBV11-1	-	TRBJ1-2
CANSLGHGGDPGELFF	TGCGCCAATAGCTTGGGACACGGCGGGGATCCCGGGGAGCTGTTTTTT	-	TRBV5-1	-	TRBJ2-2
CASSKIGPGETQYF	TGTGCCAGCAGCAAGATAGGGCCCGGAGAGACCCAGTACTTT	-	TRBV5-6	-	TRBJ2-5
CAISESGRVGGGGNEQFF	TGTGCCATCAGTGAGTCAGGACGGGTAGGGGGAGGGGGCAATGAGCAGTTCTTC	-	TRBV10-3	-	TRBJ2-1
CASSFLGGSGNTIYF	TGTGCCAGCAGCTTTCTAGGAGGCTCTGGAAACACCATATATTTT	-	TRBV7-2	once	TRBJ1-3
CASTLDRASNYGYTF	TGCGCCAGCACCCTGGACAGGGCGTCTAACTATGGCTACACCTTC	TRBD1	TRBV5-5	-	TRBJ1-2
CASSQVRISYNEQSF	TGCGCCAGCAGCCAAGTTCGGATCTCCTACAACGAGCAGTCCTTC	-	TRBV4-3	-	TRBJ2-1
CASSLENNQPQHF	TGCGCCAGCAGCTTAGAAAACAATCAGCCCCAGCATTTT	-	TRBV11-2	-	TRBJ1-5
CANSEWTGGYTEVFF	TGCGCCAACAGTGAGTGGACAGGGGGCTACACTGAAGTTTTCTTT	TRBD1	TRBV10-2	-	TRBJ1-1
CAGSHRGTYEQYF	TGTGCCGGCAGCCACAGGGGAACCTACGAGCAGTACTTC	TRBD1	TRBV5-4	-	TRBJ2-7
CASRPQGPTVTEAFF	TGTGCCAGCAGGCCACAGGGACCCACTGTCACTGAAGCTTTCTTT	-	TRBV28	-	TRBJ1-1
CASRLGGNTEAFF	TGTGCCAGCAGACTGGGAGGGAACACTGAAGCTTTCTTT	-	TRBV11-2	-	TRBJ1-1
CSVRRGTNEKLFF	TGTAGCGTCCGACGAGGGACCAATGAAAAACTGTTTTTT	-	TRBV29-1	-	TRBJ1-4
CASSPGGGGTQYF	TGTGCAAGCAGCCCGGGGGGAGGGGGTACGCAGTATTTT	-	TRBV11-2	-	TRBJ2-3
CASSTGPYEQYF	TGTGCCAGTAGCACAGGGCCCTACGAGCAGTACTTC	-	TRBV19	-	TRBJ2-7
CASTLGGGNQPQHF	TGTGCCAGCACCCTCGGGGGCGGCAATCAGCCCCAGCATTTT	-	TRBV28	-	TRBJ1-5
CSARDGQGRVYNGQFF	TGCAGTGCTAGAGACGGACAGGGGAGAGTTTACAATGGGCAGTTCTTC	TRBD1	TRBV20-1	-	TRBJ2-1
CASSQDRQAAWTMAGELFF	TGCGCTAGCAGCCAAGACCGACAGGCGGCCTGGACTATGGCGGGGGAGCTGTTTTTT	-	TRBV4-3	-	TRBJ2-2
CASSPQGHLNSPLHF	TGTGCCAGCAGCCCTCAGGGACACCTTAATTCACCCCTCCACTTT	-	TRBV4-2	-	TRBJ1-6
CASGQVERNTEAFF	TGCGCCAGCGGCCAAGTCGAACGGAACACTGAAGCTTTCTTT	-	TRBV4-1	-	TRBJ1-1